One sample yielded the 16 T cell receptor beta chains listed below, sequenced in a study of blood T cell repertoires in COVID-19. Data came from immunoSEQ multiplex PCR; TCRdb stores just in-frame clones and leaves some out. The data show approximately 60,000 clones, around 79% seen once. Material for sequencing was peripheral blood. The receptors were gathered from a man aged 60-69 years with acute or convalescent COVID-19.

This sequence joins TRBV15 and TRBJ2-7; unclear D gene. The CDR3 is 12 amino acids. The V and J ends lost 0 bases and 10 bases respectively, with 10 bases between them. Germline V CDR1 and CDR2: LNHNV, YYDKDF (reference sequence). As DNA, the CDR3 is TGTGCCACCAGCAGAGATCAGGCAAACCAGTACTTC. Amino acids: CATSRDQANQYF.

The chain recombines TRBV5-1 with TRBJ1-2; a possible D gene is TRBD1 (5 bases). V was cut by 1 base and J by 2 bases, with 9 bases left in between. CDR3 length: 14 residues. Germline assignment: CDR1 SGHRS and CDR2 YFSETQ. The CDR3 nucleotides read TGCGCCAGCAGCTTGTGGGGCAGAAACTATGGCTACACCTTC. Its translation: CASSLWGRNYGYTF.

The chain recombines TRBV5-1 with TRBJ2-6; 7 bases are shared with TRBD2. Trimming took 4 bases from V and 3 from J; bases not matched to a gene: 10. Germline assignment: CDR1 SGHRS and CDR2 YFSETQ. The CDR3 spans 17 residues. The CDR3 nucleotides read TGCGCCAGCAGCGGGAGGGCGAGGGTACTTGGGGCCAACGTCCTGACTTTC. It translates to CASSGRARVLGANVLTF. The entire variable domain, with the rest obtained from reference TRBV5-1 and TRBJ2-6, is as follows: KAGVTQTPRYLIKTRGQQVTLSCSPISGHRSVSWYQQTPGQGLQFLFEYFSETQRNKGNFPGRFSGRQFSNSRSEMNVSTLELGDSALYLCASSGRARVLGANVLTFGAGSRLTVL.

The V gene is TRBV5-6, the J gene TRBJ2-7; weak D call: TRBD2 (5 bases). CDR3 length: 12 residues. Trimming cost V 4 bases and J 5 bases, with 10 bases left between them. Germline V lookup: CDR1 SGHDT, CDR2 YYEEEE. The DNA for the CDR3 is TGTGCCAGCAGCCGTACTAGGGACGAGCAGTACTTC. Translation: CASSRTRDEQYF.

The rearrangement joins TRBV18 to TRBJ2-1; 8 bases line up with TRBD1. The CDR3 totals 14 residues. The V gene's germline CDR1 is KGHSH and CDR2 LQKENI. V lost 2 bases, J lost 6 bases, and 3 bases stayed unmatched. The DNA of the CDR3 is TGTGCCAGCTCACCAAACCAGGGGGCCAATGAGCAGTTCTTC. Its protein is CASSPNQGANEQFF.

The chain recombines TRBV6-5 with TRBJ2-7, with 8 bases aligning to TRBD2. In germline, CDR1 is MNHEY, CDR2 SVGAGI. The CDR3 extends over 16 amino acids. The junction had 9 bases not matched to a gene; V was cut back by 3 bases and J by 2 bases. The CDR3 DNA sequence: TGTGCCAGCAGTTATCATTGGCGGGAGGCTGCCTACGAGCAGTACTTC. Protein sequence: CASSYHWREAAYEQYF.

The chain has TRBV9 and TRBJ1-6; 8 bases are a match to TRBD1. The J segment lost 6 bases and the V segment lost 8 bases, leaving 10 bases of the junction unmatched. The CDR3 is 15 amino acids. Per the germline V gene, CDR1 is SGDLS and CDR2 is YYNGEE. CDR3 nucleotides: TGTGCCAGTAAACAGGGGGAGAGTCGTAATTCACCCCTCCACTTT. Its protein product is CASKQGESRNSPLHF.

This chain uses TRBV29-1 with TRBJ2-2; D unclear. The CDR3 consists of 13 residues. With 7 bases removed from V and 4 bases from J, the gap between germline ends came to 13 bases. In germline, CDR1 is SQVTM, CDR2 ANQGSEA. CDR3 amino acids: CSAGSVFTGELFF. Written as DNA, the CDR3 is TGCAGCGCCGGGTCCGTATTCACCGGGGAGCTGTTTTTT.

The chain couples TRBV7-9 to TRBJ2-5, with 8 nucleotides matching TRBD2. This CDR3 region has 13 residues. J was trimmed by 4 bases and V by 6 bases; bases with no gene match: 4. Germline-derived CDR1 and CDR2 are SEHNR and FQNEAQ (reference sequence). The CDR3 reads CASRSGGGETQYF. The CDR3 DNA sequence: TGTGCCAGCAGATCGGGAGGGGGAGAGACCCAGTACTTC. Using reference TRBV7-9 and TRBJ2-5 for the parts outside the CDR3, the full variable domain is DTGVSQNPRHKITKRGQNVTFRCDPISEHNRLYWYRQTLGQGPEFLTYFQNEAQLEKSRLLSDRFSAERPKGSFSTLEIQRTEQGDSAMYLCASRSGGGETQYFGPGTRLLVL.

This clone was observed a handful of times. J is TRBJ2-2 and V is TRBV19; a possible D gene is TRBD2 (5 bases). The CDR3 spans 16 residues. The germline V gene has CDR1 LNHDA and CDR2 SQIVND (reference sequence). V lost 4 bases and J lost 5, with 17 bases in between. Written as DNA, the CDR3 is TGTGCCAGTAGTACGGGCGTGGGAGCGGATACCGGGGAGCTGTTTTTT. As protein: CASSTGVGADTGELFF.

The CDR3 reads CASSVQGLAGSDTQYF. The CDR3, as DNA: TGTGCCAGCAGCGTGCAAGGACTAGCGGGATCGGATACGCAGTATTTT. The chain is built from TRBV9 and TRBJ2-3; 12 bases fit TRBD2. Germline V gene lookup returns CDR1 SGDLS and CDR2 YYNGEE. CDR3 length equals 16 residues. Trimming cost V 2 bases and J 6 bases; bases outside gene matches: 7.

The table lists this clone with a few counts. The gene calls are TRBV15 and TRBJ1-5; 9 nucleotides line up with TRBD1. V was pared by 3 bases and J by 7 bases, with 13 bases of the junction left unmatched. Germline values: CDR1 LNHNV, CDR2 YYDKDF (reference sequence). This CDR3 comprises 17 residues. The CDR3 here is CATSSALGTGRFQPQHF. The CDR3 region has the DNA TGTGCCACCAGCAGTGCCCTAGGGACAGGGAGGTTCCAGCCCCAGCATTTT.

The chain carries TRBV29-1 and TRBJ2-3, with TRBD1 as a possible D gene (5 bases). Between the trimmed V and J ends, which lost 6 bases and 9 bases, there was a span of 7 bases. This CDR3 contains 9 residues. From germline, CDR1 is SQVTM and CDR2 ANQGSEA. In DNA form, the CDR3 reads TGCAGCGTAGGGGCCACGCAGTATTTT. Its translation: CSVGATQYF.

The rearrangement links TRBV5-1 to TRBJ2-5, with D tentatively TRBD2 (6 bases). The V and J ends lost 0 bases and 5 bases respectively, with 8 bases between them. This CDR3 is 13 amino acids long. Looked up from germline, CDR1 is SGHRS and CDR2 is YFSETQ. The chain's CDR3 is CASSLEGRETQYF. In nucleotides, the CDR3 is TGCGCCAGCAGCTTGGAGGGGAGGGAGACCCAGTACTTC.

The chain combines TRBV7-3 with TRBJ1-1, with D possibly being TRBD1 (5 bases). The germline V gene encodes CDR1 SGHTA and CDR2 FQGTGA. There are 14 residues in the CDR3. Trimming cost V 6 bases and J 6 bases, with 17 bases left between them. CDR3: CASSQGGMGPEAFF. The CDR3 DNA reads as TGTGCCAGCAGTCAAGGAGGGATGGGACCTGAAGCTTTCTTT.

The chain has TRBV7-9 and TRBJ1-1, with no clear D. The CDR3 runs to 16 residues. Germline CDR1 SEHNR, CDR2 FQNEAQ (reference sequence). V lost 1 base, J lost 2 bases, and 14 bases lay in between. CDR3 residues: CASSLVTPRDNTEAFF. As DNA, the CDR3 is TGTGCCAGCAGCTTAGTAACACCGCGGGATAACACTGAAGCTTTCTTT.